This TCR beta chain was sequenced in a study of blood T cell repertoires in COVID-19. As for the study in general: Specimens from acute and convalescent COVID-19 originated in the United States, Italy and Spain. Sample material is recorded as cDNA or gDNA derived from T cells, B-cell-depleted T cells, or PBMCs.

Original processing methods: Reference gene primer amplification gave estimated nucleated cell counts. Generated by immunoSEQ multiplex PCR, the TCRdb table keeps only in-frame clones and is missing some. V, J and clone size reflect that table, while D and trimming were determined from the DNA. The sample consists of about 200,000 clones, around 80% of them appearing once. The CDR3 loop spans 11 amino acids. In germline, CDR1 is ENHRY, CDR2 SYGVKD. V was pared by 7 bases and J by 6 bases, with 6 bases between. Sequenced input: peripheral blood. The sequence came from a human donor with acute or convalescent COVID-19. The donor label of this sample is uncertain. The chain couples TRBV10-3 to TRBJ2-2, with D uncertain. CDR3 in amino acids: CAIMSAGELFF. The CDR3 DNA is TGTGCCATCATGAGCGCCGGGGAGCTGTTTTTT.